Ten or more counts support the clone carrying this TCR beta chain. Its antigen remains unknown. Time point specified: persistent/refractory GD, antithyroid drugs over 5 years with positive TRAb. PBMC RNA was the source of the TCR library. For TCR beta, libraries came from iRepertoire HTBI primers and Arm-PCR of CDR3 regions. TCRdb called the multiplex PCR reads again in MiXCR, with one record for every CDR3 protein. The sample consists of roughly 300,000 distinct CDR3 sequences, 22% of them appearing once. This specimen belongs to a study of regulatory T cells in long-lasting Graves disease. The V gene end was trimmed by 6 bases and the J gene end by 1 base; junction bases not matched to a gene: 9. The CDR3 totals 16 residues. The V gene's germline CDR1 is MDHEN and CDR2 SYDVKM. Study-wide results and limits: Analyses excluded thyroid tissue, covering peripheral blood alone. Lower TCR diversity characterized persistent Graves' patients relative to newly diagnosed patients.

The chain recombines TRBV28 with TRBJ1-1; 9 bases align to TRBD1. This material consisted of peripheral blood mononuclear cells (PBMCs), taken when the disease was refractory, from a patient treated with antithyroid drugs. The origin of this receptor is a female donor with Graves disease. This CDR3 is CASSQLLGQGNTEAFF. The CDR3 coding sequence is TGTGCCAGCAGCCAACTTCTGGGACAGGGGAACACTGAAGCTTTCTTT.